The source of this TCR beta chain is a study of response to subunit inactivated influenza vaccine. Study-wide results and caveats: The authors offered the suggestion that each seasonal influenza vaccination recruits few new T cells.

TCRdb ran MiXCR on the RT-PCR reads and lists one entry per CDR3 protein. The sample contains around 750,000 distinct CDR3 sequences, 21% of which appear only once. This clonotype has just a few counts. Its cognate antigen is unknown. The clonotype was recovered from a man in his fifties who received an inactivated influenza vaccine. The input for sequencing was PBMCs from blood, taken 5 days after vaccination.

The CDR3 DNA reads as TGTGCCAGCAGCCCTGGGTGGGCCTCCAATGAGCAGTTCTTC. It yields the protein CASSPGWASNEQFF. This sequence joins TRBV3-1 and TRBJ2-1; D remains ambiguous. V was cut by 4 bases and J by 6 bases, with 13 bases left in between. CDR1 LGHDT and CDR2 YNNKEL come from the germline V gene (reference sequence). The CDR3 runs to 14 residues.